This T cell receptor (beta chain) was obtained from a study of CD8 T cells in Susac syndrome. Study outcomes and limitations: The relatively small number of individuals in the TCR sequencing and HLA analysis was acknowledged by the study.

Sequencing of TCR beta was undertaken in CD8+ and CD4+ T cells derived from blood. Patients with Susac syndrome met diagnostic criteria defined recently for definite or probable disease. The CD8+ and CD4+ T cells were isolated magnetically using a negative isolation approach, whereas the TEMRA cells were enriched by FACS. Germline values: CDR1 SEHNR, CDR2 FQNEAQ (reference sequence). This CDR3 spans 15 amino acids. With V trimmed by 2 bases and J by 7 bases, 6 bases remained unmatched. Random hexamers were used to reverse transcribe an amount of roughly 0.5 to 1 ug RNA. Via MiXCR, TCRdb re-called the immunoSEQ multiplex PCR reads, giving one row per CDR3 protein. Among 84,000 or so distinct CDR3 sequences, 95% to 96% were seen once, and the ten largest hold around 0.41%. As for this clonotype: Its target is unknown.

The V call is TRBV7-9, the J call TRBJ2-1; 9 nucleotides agree with TRBD1. The clonotype originates from a human donor with Susac syndrome. Input material: CD8+ T cells from PBMCs. The CDR3 here is CASSLRQGVKNEQFF. The CDR3 coding sequence is TGTGCCAGCAGCTTAAGACAGGGGGTTAAGAATGAGCAGTTCTTC.